These T cell receptor beta chains were read from a single sample in a study of blood T cell repertoires in COVID-19. Profiled with immunoSEQ multiplex PCR; TCRdb holds only in-frame clones, not every one. This table holds over 300,000 clones, about 84% found once. Material: peripheral blood. The source is a woman aged 45-59 years with acute or convalescent COVID-19. The CDR3 runs from the conserved cysteine through the conserved F or W. A D gene is named only where the DNA matches it firmly. Size values are once, few and many counts, or a class for expanded clones, and some rows have none.

abundance | d_gene | j_gene | v_gene | CDR3nt | CDR3aa
NA | NA | TRBJ1-1 | TRBV9 | TGTGCCAGCAGCCCACGAACTCGGGGAGAAGCTTTCTTT | CASSPRTRGEAFF
NA | NA | TRBJ2-3 | TRBV6-5 | TGTGCCAGCAGTTACTCACAGGGCTCGGATACGCAGTATTTT | CASSYSQGSDTQYF
NA | TRBD1 | TRBJ2-1 | TRBV5-1 | TGCGCCAGCAGCTTAGTCGCCGGGACAGACTACAATGAGCAGTTCTTC | CASSLVAGTDYNEQFF
once | NA | TRBJ1-2 | TRBV28 | TGTGCCACCCTCAGTAAGGGGATAGGGTATGGCTACACCTTC | CATLSKGIGYGYTF
once | NA | TRBJ2-3 | TRBV7-2 | TGTGCCAGCAGCTTCAGGACAGATACGCAGTATTTT | CASSFRTDTQYF
NA | TRBD2 | TRBJ2-3 | TRBV3-1/TRBV3-2 | TGTGCCAGCAGCCAAGACCCTAGCGGGAGTGGTTATACGCAGTATTTT | CASSQDPSGSGYTQYF
few | NA | TRBJ1-2 | TRBV7-2 | TGTGCCAGCAGCTTACAGGGCCAGTATGGCTACACCTTC | CASSLQGQYGYTF
NA | TRBD2 | TRBJ2-7 | TRBV28 | TGTGCCAGCAGTGCCGGGAGGCCCTACGAGCAGTACTTC | CASSAGRPYEQYF
NA | NA | TRBJ2-1 | TRBV9 | TGTGCCAGCAGCCCCAGACTAGACACACCCGCCAATGAGCAGTTCTTC | CASSPRLDTPANEQFF
NA | TRBD2 | TRBJ2-1 | TRBV2 | TGTGCCAGCAGTGAAGAACTAGCGGGGCGCAATGAGCAGTTCTTC | CASSEELAGRNEQFF
once | NA | TRBJ2-7 | TRBV18 | TGTGCCAGCTCTCCTACTAGCTCCTACGAGCAGTACTTC | CASSPTSSYEQYF
NA | TRBD1 | TRBJ1-5 | TRBV9 | TGTGCCAGCAGCGTAGGGGACAGTAGCAATCAGCCCCAGCATTTT | CASSVGDSSNQPQHF
NA | TRBD2 | TRBJ2-1 | TRBV27 | TGTGCCAGCAGTTTGCTAGCGGGAAATTTCAATGAGCAGTTCTTC | CASSLLAGNFNEQFF
NA | NA | TRBJ2-6 | TRBV6-5 | TGTGCCACGACAGCCCTCTCTGGGGCCAACGTCCTGACTTTC | CATTALSGANVLTF
NA | TRBD1 | TRBJ2-2 | TRBV28 | TGTGCCAGCAGCTCGGGACAGGGAGGCACCGGGGAGCTGTTTTTT | CASSSGQGGTGELFF
NA | TRBD2 | TRBJ2-1 | TRBV29-1 | TGCAGCGTTGAAGGGGACTATCGCGATGAGCAGTTCTTC | CSVEGDYRDEQFF
NA | NA | TRBJ1-2 | TRBV28 | TGTGCCAGCTTCAGGTGGCAGGTTAACTATGGCTACACCTTC | CASFRWQVNYGYTF
NA | NA | TRBJ1-1 | TRBV6-1 | TGTGCCAGCAGTGACGTGACTGTGAACACTGAAGCTTTCTTT | CASSDVTVNTEAFF
NA | NA | TRBJ2-1 | TRBV5-4 | TGTGCCAGCAGTACAAGGGGGAATGAGCAGTTCTTC | CASSTRGNEQFF
NA | TRBD1 | TRBJ1-3 | TRBV7-2 | TGTGCCAGCAGCTTCACAGGGGTGTCTGGAAACACCATATATTTT | CASSFTGVSGNTIYF
NA | TRBD1 | TRBJ2-7 | TRBV28 | TGTGCCAGCACGTCAGGGGGCACCTACGAGCAGTACTTC | CASTSGGTYEQYF
few | TRBD1 | TRBJ1-1 | TRBV7-2 | TGTGCCAGCAGCCTCGCGGGACAGGGGAAGAGGACTGAAGCTTTCTTT | CASSLAGQGKRTEAFF
NA | NA | TRBJ1-1 | TRBV4-2 | TGTGCCAGCAGCCAAGAGACTCTGTCAGGGACAAGAACTGAAGCTTTCTTT | CASSQETLSGTRTEAFF
NA | NA | TRBJ1-1 | TRBV14 | TGTGCCAGCAGCCAAAGTCTGGCGGTGAACACTGAAGCTTTCTTT | CASSQSLAVNTEAFF
NA | NA | TRBJ2-1 | TRBV27 | TGTGCCAGCAGTTTACAGGGTTTGAATGAGCAGTTCTTC | CASSLQGLNEQFF
NA | TRBD2 | TRBJ2-1 | TRBV10-2 | TGCGCCAGCAGTGACCCTTGGACTAGCGGGAGTACGGATGAGCAGTTCTTC | CASSDPWTSGSTDEQFF
NA | TRBD1 | TRBJ1-6 | TRBV9 | TGTGCCAGCAGCTTTCAGACAGGGGTATCGTCACCCCTCCACTTT | CASSFQTGVSSPLHF
NA | NA | TRBJ2-7 | TRBV20-1 | TGCAGTGCTAGTAGCCGAGAGTTCTACGAGCAGTACTTC | CSASSREFYEQYF
NA | TRBD2 | TRBJ2-7 | TRBV7-6 | TGTGCCAGCAGCCCTCACCCTGGGACTAGCGGGCGTTACGAGCAGTACTTC | CASSPHPGTSGRYEQYF
NA | NA | TRBJ1-5 | TRBV7-2 | TGTGCCAGCAGCACATCGTCCGGGGGCAATCAGCCCCAGCATTTT | CASSTSSGGNQPQHF
NA | TRBD1 | TRBJ1-2 | TRBV7-2 | TGTGCCAGCAGCGCCCGCTTGACAGGGGCCGGGTATGGCTACACCTTC | CASSARLTGAGYGYTF
NA | TRBD1 | TRBJ2-5 | TRBV16 | TGTGCCAGCAGCCCCGGGGGACAGGGGATCCAAGAGACCCAGTACTTC | CASSPGGQGIQETQYF
NA | NA | TRBJ1-2 | TRBV25-1 | TGTGCCAGCAGTGAGCCCGGCGGGTATGGCTACACCTTC | CASSEPGGYGYTF
NA | NA | TRBJ1-3 | TRBV25-1 | TGTGCCAGCAGTGAAACGGTCGTCAGGCCCTCTGGAAACACCATATATTTT | CASSETVVRPSGNTIYF
NA | NA | TRBJ1-1 | TRBV5-1 | TGCGCCAGCAGCTTGGTTAACGGGGTTAACACTGAAGCTTTCTTT | CASSLVNGVNTEAFF
once | NA | TRBJ2-5 | TRBV11-1 | TGTGCCAGCAGCTTCGACCAGGGGGGAGCGGAGACCCAGTACTTC | CASSFDQGGAETQYF
NA | TRBD2 | TRBJ2-1 | TRBV7-9 | TGTGCCAGCAGCTTTTCGCCTAGCGGGAGTGAGCAGTTCTTC | CASSFSPSGSEQFF
NA | NA | TRBJ2-3 | TRBV7-9 | TGTGCCAGCAGAAAGGCGGGACCCACAGATACGCAGTATTTT | CASRKAGPTDTQYF
NA | TRBD1 | TRBJ1-2 | TRBV6-1 | TGTGCCAGCAGTGAGGGACAGGGAAGGAATGGCTACACCTTC | CASSEGQGRNGYTF
NA | NA | TRBJ1-4 | TRBV7-8 | TGTGCCAGCAGCTTGATAACTGGTGGAAAACTGTTTTTT | CASSLITGGKLFF
NA | TRBD1 | TRBJ1-2 | TRBV28 | TGTGCCAGCACCAACAGGGGAGGCTATGGCTACACCTTC | CASTNRGGYGYTF
NA | TRBD1 | TRBJ2-5 | TRBV30 | TGTGCCTGGAAGGGGGCCCACCAAGAGACCCAGTACTTC | CAWKGAHQETQYF
few | TRBD1 | TRBJ1-4 | TRBV30 | TGTGCCTGGAGTCGGGACAGAGCATCAGAAAAACTGTTTTTT | CAWSRDRASEKLFF
NA | NA | TRBJ1-5 | TRBV28 | TGTGCCAGCAGTTTGGCCGGGGGGACGGTTAATCAGCCCCAGCATTTT | CASSLAGGTVNQPQHF
NA | NA | TRBJ1-3 | TRBV28 | TGTGCCAGCAGTGTCTCCGGGGGGGCTGGTGGAAACACCATATATTTT | CASSVSGGAGGNTIYF
NA | NA | TRBJ1-6 | TRBV7-2 | TGTGCCAGCAGCTTAACACAGGGCTCCTATAATTCACCCCTCCACTTT | CASSLTQGSYNSPLHF
NA | NA | TRBJ2-5 | TRBV4-1 | TGCGCCAGCAGCCAACTTGGACTCCTCCAAGAGACCCAGTACTTC | CASSQLGLLQETQYF
NA | TRBD1 | TRBJ2-6 | TRBV3-1/TRBV3-2 | TGTGCCAGCAGGGACAGGGCTGGGGCCAACGTCCTGACTTTC | CASRDRAGANVLTF
NA | TRBD1 | TRBJ1-1 | TRBV3-1/TRBV3-2 | TGTGCCAGCAGCCTCCAGGGGGGGAACACTGAAGCTTTCTTT | CASSLQGGNTEAFF
NA | NA | TRBJ2-5 | TRBV5-1 | TGCGCCAGCAGGGAACTAGCAGAGACCCAGTACTTC | CASRELAETQYF
NA | NA | TRBJ2-3 | TRBV29-1 | TGCAGCGTTGTGGGGGGAATCTCGGATACGCAGTATTTT | CSVVGGISDTQYF
NA | NA | TRBJ1-2 | TRBV29-1 | TGCAGCGTGCTATCTACTCGGGGCTACACCTTC | CSVLSTRGYTF
few | NA | TRBJ1-4 | TRBV7-2 | TGTGCCAGCAGCCTCCAACTAGGGTGGGCTAATGAAAAACTGTTTTTT | CASSLQLGWANEKLFF
NA | TRBD2 | TRBJ2-7 | TRBV4-3 | TGCGCCAGCAGCCAAGGAGGGGGACTAGCGGGCGACTCCTACGAGCAGTACTTC | CASSQGGGLAGDSYEQYF
once | TRBD1 | TRBJ1-2 | TRBV28 | TGTGCCAGCAGTTCCCGGACAGGGGGCTTAAGCTTC | CASSSRTGGLSF